This TCR beta chain was captured in a study of identical twins. Study conclusions and caveats: One should note that invariant MAIT and iNKT cells could partly confound zero-insertion analyses. Its conclusions, products of cross-sectional statistical analysis, did not come from following the same donors. For out-of-frame beta sequences, excess twin sharing was weaker.

The junction had 4 bases not matched to a gene; V was cut back by 4 bases and J by 6 bases. CDR1 KGHDR and CDR2 SFDVKD come from the germline V gene. CDR3 length: 15 amino acids. Addition of a universal primer site occurred through template switching, and cDNA carried unique molecular identifiers. TCRdb processed the 5' RACE reads anew with MiXCR; each CDR3 protein has one entry. The table lists 1.5 million to 2 million distinct CDR3 sequences, less than 40% of them singletons. To note about this clonotype: The antigen remains unidentified.

The origin of this receptor is a newborn girl in good health. The chain recombines TRBV24-1 with TRBJ2-1, with 11 bases identical to TRBD2. Source material: cord blood. CDR3 sequence: CATSDHSGGVNEQFF. The CDR3 coding sequence is TGTGCCACCAGTGACCATAGCGGGGGGGTCAATGAGCAGTTCTTC.